This T cell receptor (beta chain) was recovered during a study of blood T cell repertoires in COVID-19. About the research overall: Some COVID-19 samples were acute and others convalescent; all came from the United States, Italy and Spain.

Using immunoSEQ multiplex PCR, the repertoire was profiled, and TCRdb retains in-frame clones only, with some absent. The table has more than 200,000 clones, 86% seen once; the top ten hold roughly 1.8%. Germline V gene sequence: CDR1 ENHRY, CDR2 SYGVKD. V dropped 2 bases and J dropped 6 bases, with 13 bases sitting between them. The CDR3 sequence is 14 residues long. This TCR was recovered from a man younger than 40 with active or convalescent COVID-19. V and J are TRBV10-3 and TRBJ1-2; no reliable D call. Material for sequencing was peripheral blood. The CDR3 is CAISELDGYNGYTF. In nucleotides, the CDR3 is TGTGCCATCAGTGAGCTAGACGGTTACAATGGCTACACCTTC.